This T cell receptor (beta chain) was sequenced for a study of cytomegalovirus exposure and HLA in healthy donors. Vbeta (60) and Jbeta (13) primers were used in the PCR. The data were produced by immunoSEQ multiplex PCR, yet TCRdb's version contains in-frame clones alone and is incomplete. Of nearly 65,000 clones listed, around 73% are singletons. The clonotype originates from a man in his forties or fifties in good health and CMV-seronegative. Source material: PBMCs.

CDR3 in DNA: TGTGCCAGCAGTACCTCGACAGGGGGGCCCTACGAGCAGTACTTC. This gives the protein CASSTSTGGPYEQYF. This sequence joins TRBV2 and TRBJ2-7; 9 nucleotides match TRBD1. This CDR3 comprises 15 residues. V was clipped by 5 bases and J by 2 bases; unmatched bases: 7. The germline V gene encodes CDR1 SNHLY and CDR2 FYNNEI. The whole variable domain, remainder taken from reference TRBV2 and TRBJ2-7, is EPEVTQTPSHQVTQMGQEVILRCVPISNHLYFYWYRQILGQKVEFLVSFYNNEISEKSEIFDDQFSVERPDGSNFTLKIRSTKLEDSAMYFCASSTSTGGPYEQYFGPGTRLTVT.